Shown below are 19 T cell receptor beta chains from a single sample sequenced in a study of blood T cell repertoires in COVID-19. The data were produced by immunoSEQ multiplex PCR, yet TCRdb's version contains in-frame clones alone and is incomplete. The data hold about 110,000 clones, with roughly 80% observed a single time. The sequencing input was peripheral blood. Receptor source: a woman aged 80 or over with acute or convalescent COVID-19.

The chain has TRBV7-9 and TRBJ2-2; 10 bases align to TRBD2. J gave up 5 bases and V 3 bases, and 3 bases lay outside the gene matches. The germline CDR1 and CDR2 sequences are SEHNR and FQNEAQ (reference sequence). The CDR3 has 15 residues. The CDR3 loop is CASSFLAGGTGELFF. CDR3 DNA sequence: TGTGCCAGCAGCTTCTTAGCGGGAGGAACCGGGGAGCTGTTTTTT.

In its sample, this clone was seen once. CDR3 sequence: CASSPGRGAETQYF. Written as DNA, the CDR3 is TGTGCCAGCAGTCCGGGGAGGGGGGCGGAGACCCAGTACTTC. The chain uses TRBV6-5 and TRBJ2-5; D is possibly TRBD2 (7 bases). Germline V gene sequence: CDR1 MNHEY, CDR2 SVGAGI. V gave up 5 bases and J gave up 5 bases, with 15 bases separating them. The CDR3 totals 14 residues.

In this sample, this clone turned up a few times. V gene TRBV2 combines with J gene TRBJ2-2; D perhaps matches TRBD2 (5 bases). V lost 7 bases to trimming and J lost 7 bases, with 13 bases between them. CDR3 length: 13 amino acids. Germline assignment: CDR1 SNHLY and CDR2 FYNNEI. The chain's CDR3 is CASTRTQDGELFF. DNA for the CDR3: TGTGCCAGCACCCGGACTCAAGACGGGGAGCTGTTTTTT.

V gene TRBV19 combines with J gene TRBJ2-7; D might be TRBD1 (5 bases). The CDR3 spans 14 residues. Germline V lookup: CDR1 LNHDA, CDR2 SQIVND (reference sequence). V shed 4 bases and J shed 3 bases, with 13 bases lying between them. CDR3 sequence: CASSRGGEGYEQYF. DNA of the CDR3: TGTGCCAGTAGTAGGGGCGGAGAAGGCTACGAGCAGTACTTC.

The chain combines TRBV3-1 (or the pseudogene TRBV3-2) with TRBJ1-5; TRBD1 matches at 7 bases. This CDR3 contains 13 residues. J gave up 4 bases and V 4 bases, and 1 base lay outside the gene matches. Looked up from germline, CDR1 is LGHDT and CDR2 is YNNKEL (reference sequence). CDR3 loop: CASSLQGNQPQHF. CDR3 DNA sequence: TGTGCCAGCAGCCTACAGGGGAATCAGCCCCAGCATTTT.

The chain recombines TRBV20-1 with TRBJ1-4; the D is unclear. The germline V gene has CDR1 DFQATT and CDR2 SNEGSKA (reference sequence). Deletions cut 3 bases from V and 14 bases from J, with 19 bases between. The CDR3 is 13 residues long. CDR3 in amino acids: CSASPSKGRGLFF. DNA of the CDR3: TGCAGTGCTAGTCCCAGTAAAGGCAGAGGGCTGTTTTTT.

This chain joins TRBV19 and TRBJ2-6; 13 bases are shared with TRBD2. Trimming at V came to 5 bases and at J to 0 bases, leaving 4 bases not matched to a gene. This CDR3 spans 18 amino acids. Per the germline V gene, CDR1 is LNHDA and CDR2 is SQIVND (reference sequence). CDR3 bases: TGTGCCAGTAGTGGGGGGACTAGCGGGGCCTCTGGGGCCAACGTCCTGACTTTC. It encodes CASSGGTSGASGANVLTF.

CDR3 region: CASRGRTGNSNQPQHF. The CDR3 nucleotides are TGTGCCAGCAGAGGTAGAACAGGGAATAGCAATCAGCCCCAGCATTTT. The chain is built from TRBV21-1 and TRBJ1-5; the table names TRBD1, a call not compared with the DNA. TRBV21-1 is a known pseudogene. The CDR3 runs to 16 residues.

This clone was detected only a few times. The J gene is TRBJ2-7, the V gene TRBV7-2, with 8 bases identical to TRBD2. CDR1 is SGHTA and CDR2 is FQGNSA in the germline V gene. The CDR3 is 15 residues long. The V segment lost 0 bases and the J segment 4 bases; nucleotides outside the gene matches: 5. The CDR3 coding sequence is TGTGCCAGCAGCTTAGCAGCGGGAGTTGGGTACGAGCAGTACTTC. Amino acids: CASSLAAGVGYEQYF.

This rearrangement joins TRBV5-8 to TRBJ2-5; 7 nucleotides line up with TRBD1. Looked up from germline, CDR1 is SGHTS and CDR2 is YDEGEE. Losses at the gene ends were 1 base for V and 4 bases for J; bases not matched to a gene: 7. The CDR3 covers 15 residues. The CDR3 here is CASSLSGTAIETQYF. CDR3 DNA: TGTGCCAGCAGCTTGTCCGGGACAGCGATAGAGACCCAGTACTTC.

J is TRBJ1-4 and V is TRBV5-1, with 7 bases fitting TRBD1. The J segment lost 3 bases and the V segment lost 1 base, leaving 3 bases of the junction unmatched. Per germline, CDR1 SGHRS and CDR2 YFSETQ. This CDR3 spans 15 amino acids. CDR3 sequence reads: CASSLNRGANEKLFF. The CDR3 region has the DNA TGCGCCAGCAGCTTGAACAGGGGAGCTAATGAAAAACTGTTTTTT.

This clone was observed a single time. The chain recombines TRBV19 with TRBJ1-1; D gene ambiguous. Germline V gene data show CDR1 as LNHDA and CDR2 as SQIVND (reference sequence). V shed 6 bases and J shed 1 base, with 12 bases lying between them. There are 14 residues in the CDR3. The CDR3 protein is CASRPGSANTEAFF. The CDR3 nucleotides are TGTGCCAGTAGGCCTGGCAGCGCGAACACTGAAGCTTTCTTT.

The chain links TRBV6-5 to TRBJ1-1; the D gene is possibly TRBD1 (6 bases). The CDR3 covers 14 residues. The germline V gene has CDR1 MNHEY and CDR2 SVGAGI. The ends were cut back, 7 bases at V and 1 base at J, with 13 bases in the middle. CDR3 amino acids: CASTKDSQNTEAFF. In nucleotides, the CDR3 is TGTGCCAGCACTAAGGACAGCCAGAACACTGAAGCTTTCTTT.

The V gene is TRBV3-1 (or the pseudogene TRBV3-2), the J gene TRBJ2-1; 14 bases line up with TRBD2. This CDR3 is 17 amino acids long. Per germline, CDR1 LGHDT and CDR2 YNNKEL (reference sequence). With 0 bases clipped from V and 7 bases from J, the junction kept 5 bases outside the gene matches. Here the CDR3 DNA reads TGTGCCAGCAGCCAAGATCCCGGGACTAGCGGGAGAAATGAGCAGTTCTTC. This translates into CASSQDPGTSGRNEQFF.

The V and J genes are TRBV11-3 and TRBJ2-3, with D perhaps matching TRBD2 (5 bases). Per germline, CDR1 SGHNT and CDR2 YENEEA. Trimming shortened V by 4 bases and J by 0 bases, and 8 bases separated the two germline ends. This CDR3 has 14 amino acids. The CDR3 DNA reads TGTGCCAGCAGCTCTGGGAGCAGCACAGATACGCAGTATTTT. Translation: CASSSGSSTDTQYF.

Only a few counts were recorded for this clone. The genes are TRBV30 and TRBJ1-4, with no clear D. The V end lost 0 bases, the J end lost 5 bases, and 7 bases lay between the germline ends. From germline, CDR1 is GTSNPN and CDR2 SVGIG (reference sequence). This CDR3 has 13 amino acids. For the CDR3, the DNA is TGTGCCTGGAGTGTTAACAGAAATGAAAAACTGTTTTTT. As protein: CAWSVNRNEKLFF.

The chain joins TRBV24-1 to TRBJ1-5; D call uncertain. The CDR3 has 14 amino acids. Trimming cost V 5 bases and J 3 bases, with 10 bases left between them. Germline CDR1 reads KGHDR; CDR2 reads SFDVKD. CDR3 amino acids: CATSAPGINQPQHF. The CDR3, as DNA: TGTGCCACCAGTGCACCCGGTATCAATCAGCCCCAGCATTTT.

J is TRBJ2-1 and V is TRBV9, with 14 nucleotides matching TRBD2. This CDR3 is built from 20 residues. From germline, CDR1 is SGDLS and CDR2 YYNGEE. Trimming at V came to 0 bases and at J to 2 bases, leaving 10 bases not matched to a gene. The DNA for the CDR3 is TGTGCCAGCAGCGTAGGGGTCGGGACTAGCGGGAGTCGGGCCTACAATGAGCAGTTCTTC. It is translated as CASSVGVGTSGSRAYNEQFF.

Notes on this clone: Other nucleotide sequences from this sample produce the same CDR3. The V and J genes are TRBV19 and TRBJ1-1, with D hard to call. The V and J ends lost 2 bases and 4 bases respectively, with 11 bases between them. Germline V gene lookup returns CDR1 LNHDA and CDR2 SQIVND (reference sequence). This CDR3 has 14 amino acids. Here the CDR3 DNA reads TGTGCCAGTAGTATAACCGGGGTGGCCACTGAAGCTTTCTTT. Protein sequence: CASSITGVATEAFF.